This T cell receptor (beta chain) derives from a study of CD8 T cells in Susac syndrome. It was with random hexamers that 0.5 to 1 ug RNA was reverse transcribed. TCRdb re-analysed the immunoSEQ multiplex PCR reads in MiXCR, keeping a single row per CDR3 protein. The data contain roughly 200,000 distinct CDR3 sequences, approximately 95% of them singletons. CDR1 is DFQATT and CDR2 is SNEGSKA in the germline V gene (reference sequence). The CDR3 totals 11 residues. The V end was cut by 7 bases, the J end by 6 bases, with 13 bases between. The healthy controls were matched to patients by age and sex. The V gene is TRBV20-1, the J gene TRBJ2-7; a possible D gene is TRBD1 (7 bases). The sequencing sample was made of CD4+ T cells from PBMCs. This clonotype originated in a human donor in good health. The CDR3 reads CSVYQGGEQYF. As DNA, the CDR3 is TGCAGTGTCTACCAGGGGGGCGAGCAGTACTTC.